This T cell receptor beta chain stems from a study of a mutant IDH1 vaccine in newly diagnosed glioma. Overall study: Vaccination started 4-6 weeks after radiotherapy alone, or with temozolomide cycles. Therapy received beforehand was radiotherapy, temozolomide, or both, with most patients given both. Week 47 marked visit V13, whereas week 35 marked visit V12.

Time point of the sample: week 35, safety follow-up. What each vaccine dose contained was 300 ug of mutant IDH1 20-mer peptide, accompanied by topical imiquimod. Each tumor in the donors was a new WHO grade 3 or 4 astrocytoma, IDH1-mutant and ATRX-lost. V lost 8 bases, J lost 2 bases, and 5 bases stayed unmatched. Germline assignment: CDR1 SQVTM and CDR2 ANQGSEA. The CDR3 spans 12 residues. TCRdb keeps only in-frame clones here, not all; method: immunoSEQ multiplex PCR. This table holds 25,000 to 30,000 clones, more than 60% found once. Details on this clone: Its antigen is not known.

This receptor was identified in a man aged 45-60 years with glioma. The chain recombines TRBV29-1 with TRBJ1-2, with 7 positions matching TRBD1. The sequencing here drew on PBMCs, taken from a glioma patient whose treatment included an IDH1 peptide vaccine. The CDR3 spells CSSRGQNYGYTF. Written as DNA, the CDR3 is TGCAGCTCCCGGGGACAGAACTATGGCTACACCTTC.